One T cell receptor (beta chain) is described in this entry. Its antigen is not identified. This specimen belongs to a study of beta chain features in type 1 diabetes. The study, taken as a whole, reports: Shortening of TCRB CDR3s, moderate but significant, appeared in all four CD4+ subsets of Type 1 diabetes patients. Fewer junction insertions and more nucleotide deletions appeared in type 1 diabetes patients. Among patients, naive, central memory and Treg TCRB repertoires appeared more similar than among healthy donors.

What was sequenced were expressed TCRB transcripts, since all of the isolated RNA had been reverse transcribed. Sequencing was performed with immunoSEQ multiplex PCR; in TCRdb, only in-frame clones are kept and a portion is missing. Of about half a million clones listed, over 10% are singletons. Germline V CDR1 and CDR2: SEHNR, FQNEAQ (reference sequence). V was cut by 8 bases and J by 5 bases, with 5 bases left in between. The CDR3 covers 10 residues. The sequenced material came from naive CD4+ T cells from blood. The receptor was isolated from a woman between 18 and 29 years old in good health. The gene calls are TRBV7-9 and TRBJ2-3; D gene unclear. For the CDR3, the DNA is TGTGCCAGCGTGGGAGATACGCAGTATTTT. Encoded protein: CASVGDTQYF.